Listed below are T cell receptor beta chains from one sample, sequenced in a study of T cell responses to AZD1222 COVID-19 vaccine. Assay used: immunoSEQ multiplex PCR; TCRdb lists only in-frame clones, some missing. The repertoire has 75,000 to 85,000 clones, under 90% of them found once; the top ten carry over 1.2%. The input for sequencing was peripheral blood, taken 28 days after the second AZD1222 dose. Every receptor here comes from an adult who received the AZD1222 COVID-19 vaccine. Each CDR3 is given with its conserved first and last residue. The order of the fields is J gene, D gene, V gene, CDR3 protein, CDR3 DNA. The D gene is left open where the match is weak.

TRBJ2-7,TRBD1,TRBV7-6,CASSLEGASPIYEQYF,TGTGCCAGCAGCTTAGAGGGGGCGTCGCCGATCTACGAGCAGTACTTC
TRBJ2-7,.,TRBV6-6,CASSYSMEGGFWEQYF,TGTGCCAGCAGTTACTCGATGGAGGGGGGGTTCTGGGAGCAGTACTTC
TRBJ2-7,.,TRBV7-9,CASTLRGARYEQYF,TGTGCCAGCACCCTAAGGGGGGCGCGCTACGAGCAGTACTTC
TRBJ2-6,TRBD1,TRBV6-6,CASSLRQGASFSGANVLTF,TGTGCCAGCAGTCTACGACAGGGGGCTTCTTTCTCTGGGGCCAACGTCCTGACTTTC
TRBJ2-7,.,TRBV28,CASTLPGAYEQYF,TGTGCCAGCACTCTTCCGGGGGCCTACGAGCAGTACTTC
TRBJ2-3,.,TRBV5-6,CASSLTPSFGDTQYF,TGTGCCAGCAGCTTGACTCCCTCATTTGGAGATACGCAGTATTTT
TRBJ1-2,TRBD1,TRBV30,CAWTQGQGYYGYTF,TGTGCCTGGACCCAAGGACAGGGATATTATGGCTACACCTTC
TRBJ2-1,.,TRBV7-3,CASSYTRVPYNEQFF,TGTGCCAGCAGCTACACCAGGGTACCCTACAATGAGCAGTTCTTC
TRBJ2-3,.,TRBV11-3,CASSSRQSNTQYF,TGTGCCAGCAGCTCCAGACAATCAAATACGCAGTATTTT
TRBJ1-1,.,TRBV18,CASSDSVDTEAFF,TGTGCCAGCTCCGACAGCGTGGACACTGAAGCTTTCTTT
TRBJ2-3,.,TRBV10-2,CASSVTDTQYF,TGCGCCAGCAGTGTTACAGATACGCAGTATTTT
TRBJ2-1,.,TRBV24-1,CATSDRPNEQFF,TGTGCCACCAGTGACAGGCCCAATGAGCAGTTCTTC
TRBJ1-2,TRBD1,TRBV25-1,CASSEPGQGYGYTF,TGTGCCAGCAGTGAGCCGGGACAGGGTTATGGCTACACCTTC